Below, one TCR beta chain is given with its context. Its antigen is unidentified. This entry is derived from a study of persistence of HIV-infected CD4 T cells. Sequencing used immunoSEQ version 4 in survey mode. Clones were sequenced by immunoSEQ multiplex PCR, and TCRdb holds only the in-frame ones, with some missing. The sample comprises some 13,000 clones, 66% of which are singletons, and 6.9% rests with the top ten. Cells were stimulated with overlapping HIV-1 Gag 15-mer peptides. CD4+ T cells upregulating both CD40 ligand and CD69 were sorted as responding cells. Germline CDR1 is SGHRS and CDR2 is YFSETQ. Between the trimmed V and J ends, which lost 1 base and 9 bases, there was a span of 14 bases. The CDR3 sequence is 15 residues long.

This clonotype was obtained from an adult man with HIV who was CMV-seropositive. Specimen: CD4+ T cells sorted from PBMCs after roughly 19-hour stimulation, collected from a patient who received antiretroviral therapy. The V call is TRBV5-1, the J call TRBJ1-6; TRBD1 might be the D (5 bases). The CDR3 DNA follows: TGCGCCAGCAGCTTGTCCGACACTAGGGGTTCACCCCTCCACTTT. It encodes CASSLSDTRGSPLHF.